The table lists the clone carrying this T cell receptor (beta chain) with many counts. The antigen is undetermined. TCRdb reanalysed the 5' RACE reads using MiXCR and keeps one entry per CDR3 protein. Of around 340,000 distinct CDR3 sequences detected, roughly an eighth appear once; the ten largest clones hold about 3%. This sample is drawn from a study of T cells after yellow fever vaccination. Study findings and constraints: Peaking on day 5 versus 15, the secondary response was faster but weaker.

V shed 5 bases, J shed 7 bases, and the junction held 7 bases outside the gene matches. Germline lookup yields CDR1 SGHTA and CDR2 FQGTGA. The CDR3 loop spans 13 amino acids. The sequencing used CD4+ T cells sorted from PBMCs, collected 15 days after the yellow fever booster vaccination. This rearrangement joins TRBV7-3 to TRBJ1-1, with TRBD1 matching over 7 bases. This TCR was recovered from a young man who received the YFV17D yellow fever vaccine. CDR3 sequence: CASSLGQVGEAFF. The DNA of the CDR3 is TGTGCCAGCAGCCTAGGACAGGTGGGTGAAGCTTTCTTT.